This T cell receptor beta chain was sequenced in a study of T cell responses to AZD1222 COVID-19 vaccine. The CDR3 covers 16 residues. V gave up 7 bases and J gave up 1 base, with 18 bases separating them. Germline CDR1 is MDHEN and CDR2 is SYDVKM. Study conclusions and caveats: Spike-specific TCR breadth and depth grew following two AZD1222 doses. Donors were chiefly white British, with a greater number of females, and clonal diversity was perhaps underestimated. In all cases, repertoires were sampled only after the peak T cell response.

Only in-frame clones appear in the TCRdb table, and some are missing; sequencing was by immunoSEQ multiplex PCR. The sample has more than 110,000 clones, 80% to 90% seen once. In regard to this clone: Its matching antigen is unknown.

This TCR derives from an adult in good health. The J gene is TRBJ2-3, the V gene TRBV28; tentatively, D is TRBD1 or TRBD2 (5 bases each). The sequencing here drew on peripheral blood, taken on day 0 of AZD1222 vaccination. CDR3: CASTLIGSGRTDTQYF. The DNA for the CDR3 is TGTGCCAGCACCCTGATAGGATCGGGGCGCACAGATACGCAGTATTTT.